This entry is about one T cell receptor (beta chain). This clone has only one observation. It lacks a known antigen. No qualities accompany the bases; no much larger clone lies one base away. A MiSeq instrument was used for deep resolution sequencing, which targeted depths ranging from 1 in 1 million up to 1 in 200,000 T cells, with coverage averaging 10x for each clonotype. TCR beta libraries were generated with the immunoSEQ hsTCRB Kit. As for how the authors treated the data: The data were analyzed with ImmunoSEQ Analyzer and ImmunoSEQ Data Assistant, and V, D and J gene assignments followed IMGT definitions. Clonality, which ranges from 0 to 1, was calculated as one minus the normalized Shannon entropy of productive rearrangement frequencies. Only overrepresented clonotypes making up at least 0.05% of the repertoire of each patient were included in the public clonotype analysis. Roughly 12 age-matched healthy donor repertoires from immuneACCESS were used as controls for clonality. TCRdb stores this immuneACCESS table with in-frame sequences only. Part of the clones is absent; in the studies checked, under half of the shortfall reflects unresolved V genes, and no reason is known for the rest. That table gives V, J and clone size, and the DNA gave D and trimming. This sample gives about 200,000 clones in total; over 65% of them show up just once. The ten largest account for approximately 6.3% of the sample.

The data were obtained in a study of cytotoxic CD8 clonotypes in ibrutinib-treated CLL (dated by TCRdb to 2020 to 2022). Looking at the study overall: In this cohort, 15 or so patients were treatment-naive and roughly 10 were relapsed/refractory, while roughly 17 had unmutated IGHV. Responses were partial in around 25 patients and complete in 2; after median about 68 months follow-up, approximately 15 stayed in remission and around 12 progressed. Response samples were taken after a median of approximately 12 months on treatment, ranging from about 6 to 40 months. On average, each sample yielded around 250,000 productive templates and around 98,000 productive rearrangements. Of the 86 participants in the trial, about 26 had longitudinal samples available. Cryopreserved peripheral blood mononuclear cells were obtained before treatment, at response, and at either sustained remission or disease progression. Patients were still on ibrutinib when every remission and progressive disease sample was collected.

Overall study outcomes, separate from this receptor: Baseline clonality exceeded that of age-matched healthy donors and correlated strongly with circulating CD8+ T-cell counts. Public clonotypes were found to be uncommon and were observed to contract or remain stable during treatment; the increase in clonality was shown to reflect expansion of private clonotypes at ibrutinib response. Lymph node repertoires were not examined, and the timing of sampling was not matched between patients in sustained remission and those whose disease progressed. At ibrutinib response clonality went up, during sustained remission it held steady, and at progression it dropped back toward baseline.

In light of the paper, this sample's time point label describes: approximately 11 months on ibrutinib. For TCR beta library preparation, approximately 2.2 micrograms of genomic DNA were isolated from cryopreserved PBMCs. Longitudinal blood samples from CLL patients receiving ibrutinib monotherapy were subjected to high-throughput TCR beta sequencing. The patients took part in an open-label, single-center phase 2 trial of ibrutinib monotherapy. The CDR3 numbers 17 residues from cysteine through phenylalanine. CDR3 DNA is the only sequence kept; it has 51 bases, read in frame from the first base. The germline V gene specifies SGHRS as CDR1 and YFSETQ as CDR2. Cut back by 4 bases and 0 bases, the V and J ends lie 16 bases apart.

The source material was PBMCs, sampled after 12 months of ibrutinib treatment. The chain links TRBV5-1 with TRBJ2-2, with TRBD1 as a weak D call on 5 bases. The receptor's source is a human donor with chronic lymphocytic leukemia. The CDR3: CASSRFTTESNTGELFF. The sequence in DNA is TGCGCCAGCAGCCGATTCACGACAGAATCGAACACCGGGGAGCTGTTTTTT.